The TCR beta chain described here comes from a study of cytomegalovirus exposure and HLA in healthy donors. PCR employed 60 Vbeta and 13 Jbeta primers. As processed by the authors: Some 80 million unique TCR beta chains, some 9.9 million shared, were counted in a later analysis. Assay used: immunoSEQ multiplex PCR; TCRdb lists only in-frame clones, some missing. V and J calls and clone size are as listed in that table; D and trimming were resolved from the DNA. The table shows about 170,000 clones, with 82% occurring only once. Study-level findings and limits: Several of the most significant clusters appeared, in a later analysis, to be linked to common viral pathogens. In a later analysis, a missense DCLRE1C variant was linked to TCR beta V- and J-gene trimming.

CDR1 LNHDA and CDR2 SQIVND come from the germline V gene (reference sequence). Trimming removed 2 bases from V and 0 bases from J, with 6 bases in between. The CDR3 loop spans 14 amino acids. The study sampled nominally healthy donors, though unrecorded immune exposures were likely. Concerning this clone itself: The antigen is not known.

The source material was PBMCs. This TCR was recovered from a male donor in good health and CMV-seronegative. The chain joins TRBV19 to TRBJ2-3; D call uncertain. For the CDR3, the DNA is TGTGCCAGTAGTATACAGATTAGCACAGATACGCAGTATTTT. It encodes CASSIQISTDTQYF.